This is a list of T cell receptor beta chains from one sample in a study of T cell changes during pregnancy in multiple sclerosis. Assay: immunoSEQ multiplex PCR; the TCRdb copy retains only in-frame clones and omits some. Among 20,000 or so clones listed, about 92% were seen once. Specimen: CD8+ T cells from peripheral blood mononuclear cells, collected in the third trimester of pregnancy. The receptors shown here come from a female donor in good health, enrolled as a control in a pregnancy study. Each CDR3 is given with its conserved first and last residue. D genes are given only for firm matches. Part of the rows lack a size; the others show once, few, many or a class for expanded clones.

d_call clone_size j_call v_call cdr3_nt cdr3_aa
TRBD1 NA TRBJ1-4 TRBV7-9 TGTGCCAGCAGCGAGGACGACAGGGACCTAGGGGAAAAACTGTTTTTT CASSEDDRDLGEKLFF
NA NA TRBJ1-1 TRBV5-6 TGTGCCAGCAGCGCGATTTCAGGGTTCACTGAAGCTTTCTTT CASSAISGFTEAFF
TRBD1 NA TRBJ2-7 TRBV6-5 TGTGCCAGCAGTTCCACGGGACAGGGCCCCTACGAGCAGTACTTC CASSSTGQGPYEQYF
TRBD2 NA TRBJ2-3 TRBV4-1 TGCGCCAGCAGCCAAGATCCTGGTAGCGGGGCAGATACGCAGTATTTT CASSQDPGSGADTQYF
NA NA TRBJ1-5 TRBV28 TGTGCCAGCAGTTCATCGGGACTTATTTACAATCAGCCCCAGCATTTT CASSSSGLIYNQPQHF
TRBD1 NA TRBJ2-7 TRBV13 TGTGCCAGCGGAACCGGGACAGGGGGCGCCGAGCAGTACTTC CASGTGTGGAEQYF
NA NA TRBJ2-7 TRBV19 TGTGCCAGCCAATATGCCTCCGGCCAGGGGGGAGCCTACGAGCAGTACTTC CASQYASGQGGAYEQYF
NA NA TRBJ2-1 TRBV13 TGTGCCAGCAGCTTAGCTAGCCAAGCCTACAATGAGCAGTTCTTC CASSLASQAYNEQFF
NA NA TRBJ1-1 TRBV25-1 TGTGCCAGCAGTGAACGGGGGAGCTCTGAAGCTTTCTTT CASSERGSSEAFF
NA NA TRBJ2-3 TRBV2 TGTGCCAGCAGTGAGTGGGCGGGAAGGACAGATACGCAGTATTTT CASSEWAGRTDTQYF
NA NA TRBJ1-5 TRBV7-8 TGTGCCAGCAGCTTATCTACAGGGAATCAGCCCCAGCATTTT CASSLSTGNQPQHF
NA NA TRBJ1-1 TRBV19 TGTGCCAGCGCTACAGGTAACACTGAAGCTTTCTTT CASATGNTEAFF
TRBD1 NA TRBJ2-7 TRBV9 TGTGCCAGCAGCGTAGCAACAGGGGGCTACGAGCAGTACTTC CASSVATGGYEQYF
NA NA TRBJ2-7 TRBV4-2 TGTGCCAGCAGCCAATCGATAGCGAGCTCCTACGAGCAGTACTTC CASSQSIASSYEQYF
NA NA TRBJ2-1 TRBV4-2 TGTGCCAGCAGCCAAGACAGGGGTTTATACAATGAGCAGTTCTTC CASSQDRGLYNEQFF
NA NA TRBJ1-6 TRBV19 TGTGCCAGTAAGGACCTAACAGGGCGTAGATCACCCCTCCACTTT CASKDLTGRRSPLHF
NA NA TRBJ2-7 TRBV10-3 TGTGCCAGCAGTGATCTCCCAAAGCGACTGACCTACTACGAGCAGTACTTC CASSDLPKRLTYYEQYF
TRBD1 NA TRBJ1-2 TRBV19 TGTGCCACCGACAGGGGTGTGGGCTATGGCTACACCTTC CATDRGVGYGYTF
TRBD1 NA TRBJ1-5 TRBV7-8 TGTGCCAGCACCATGGGACAGTACGGTGAGGAGGGTCAGCCCCAGCATTTT CASTMGQYGEEGQPQHF
TRBD2 few TRBJ2-7 TRBV11-2 TGTGCCAGCAGCTTCCTAGCGGGAGGGCCAAACGAGCAGTACTTC CASSFLAGGPNEQYF
NA once TRBJ1-5 TRBV19 TGTGCCAGTAGTATTTTCGACAGCCATCAGCCCCAGCATTTT CASSIFDSHQPQHF
NA NA TRBJ2-1 TRBV6-1 TGTGCCAGCAGTGAGGGGCCTCAGAATGAGCAGTTCTTC CASSEGPQNEQFF
NA NA TRBJ2-3 TRBV30 TGTGCCTGGAGTTCTGTCCCAGGGAGCGGGACAGATACGCAGTATTTT CAWSSVPGSGTDTQYF